This T cell receptor (beta chain) appears in the sequencing data of a study of blood T cell repertoires in COVID-19. Study at large: PBMCs, B-cell-depleted T cells, or T cells were the source of the cDNA or gDNA that made up the material.

Original processing notes: Nucleated cell counts were estimated from reference gene primer amplification. The data were produced by immunoSEQ multiplex PCR, yet TCRdb's version contains in-frame clones alone and is incomplete. V and J calls and clone size are as listed in that table; D and trimming were resolved from the DNA. The repertoire holds about 36,000 clones, with just over 90% as singletons. CDR3 length: 15 amino acids. The junction had 2 bases not matched to a gene; V was cut back by 1 base and J by 0 bases. Germline-derived CDR1 and CDR2 are SGHRS and YFSETQ. The J gene is TRBJ2-7, the V gene TRBV5-1, with 9 positions matching TRBD1. Source material: peripheral blood. The receptor comes from a human donor in a cohort sampled during active COVID-19. In DNA, the CDR3 is TGCGCCAGCAGCTTGTCGACAGGGGGCTCCTACGAGCAGTACTTC. This codes for CASSLSTGGSYEQYF.